This TCR beta chain was sequenced during a study of T cell responses to AZD1222 COVID-19 vaccine. Findings of the study overall: Repertoire sampling happened only post peak T cell response. Targets within unmutated variant regions were reportedly found for nearly half of spike-specific TCRs. Females made up more of the donors, who were largely white British, and clonal diversity may have come out too low.

The data were produced by immunoSEQ multiplex PCR, yet TCRdb's version contains in-frame clones alone and is incomplete. The repertoire holds about 180,000 clones, 90% seen once, with over 1.2% in the top ten. The CDR3 totals 14 residues. The germline V gene has CDR1 MDHEN and CDR2 SYDVKM. Between the trimmed V and J ends, which lost 5 bases and 3 bases, there was a span of 10 bases. For this clone: Its antigen is undetermined.

This sequence originates from an adult in good health. The chain links TRBV28 to TRBJ1-4; D not certain. The source material was peripheral blood, sampled on day 0 of AZD1222 vaccination. CDR3 loop: CASSAHRANEKLFF. CDR3 bases: TGTGCCAGCAGTGCACACCGGGCTAATGAAAAACTGTTTTTT. The full variable domain, with the rest looked up from reference TRBV28 and TRBJ1-4, is DVKVTQSSRYLVKRTGEKVFLECVQDMDHENMFWYRQDPGLGLRLIYFSYDVKMKEKGDIPEGYSVSREKKERFSLILESASTNQTSMYLCASSAHRANEKLFFGSGTQLSVL.